This record looks at one T cell receptor beta chain sequence and its context. Its antigen is not yet known. No base quality values were provided; no much bigger clone lies one nucleotide off. The data are from a study of blood T cell repertoires in COVID-19 (dated by TCRdb to between 2020 and 2021). With regard to the full study: The collaborator samples originated in the United States, Italy and Spain and spanned the acute and convalescent phases of COVID-19. Samples came from the ongoing ImmuneRACE study (first 160 participants) plus 1,254 subjects from 6 global collaborators. Subjects who had been exposed to COVID-19, were actively infected with it, or had recovered from it provided the deeply sampled blood TCRbeta repertoires that made up the dataset. Where HLA class I and class II types were available, the types were taken from metadata supplied by the sample provider, not from assay-based typing. Nearly every sample came with metadata listing a de-identified subject ID, COVID-19 status, age in years and sex. The repertoires were made available in a free public database intended to serve as a resource for research on the immune response to SARS-CoV-2. The material from the prospective study consisted of cDNA or gDNA derived from T cells, B-cell-depleted T cells, or PBMCs. Beyond this particular receptor, the publication reports: The amount of clinical and demographic metadata varied by source and participant and was provided uncurated.

The collaborating institutions used their own protocols to collect whole blood in K2EDTA tubes. For TCRbeta analysis, collaborators shipped samples in one of three forms: frozen whole blood, isolated PBMCs, or DNA extracted from either of those sample types. The V and J ends are trimmed by 6 bases and 3 bases, leaving 12 bases between them. The CDR3 runs 13 residues from the cysteine to the phenylalanine. Only the CDR3 portion is preserved as DNA: 39 bases, with reading frame beginning at the first base. From a lookup of the germline V gene (reference sequence), CDR1 and CDR2 are PRHDT and FYEKMQ. TCRbeta CDR3 regions were amplified from genomic DNA using the immunoSEQ Assay, a bias-controlled multiplex PCR. In the original analysis: The number of nucleated cells in each sample was estimated from the amplification of reference gene primers within the assay. To quantify the absolute abundance of each unique TCRbeta CDR3 rearrangement, sequence reads were collapsed and filtered. Productive Simpson clonality was computed per sample as the square root of Simpson's diversity index over productive rearrangements. The clones in this table, taken by TCRdb from immuneACCESS, are in-frame only. Not every clone is retained; where verified, under half of the shortfall comes from an unresolved V gene, and the cause of the rest is unknown. The V and J calls and clone size come from that table; D and trimming were worked out from the DNA. The sample profile shows roughly 300,000 clones; approximately 85% of them were found once. The ten largest clones represent 9.4% of the sample.

The sequenced material came from peripheral blood. The receptor comes from a young man with active or convalescent COVID-19. The chain couples TRBV13 to TRBJ2-7; the D gene identity is not certain. CDR3 protein: CASRSSLRYEQYF. The base sequence is TGTGCCAGCAGAAGTAGCCTGCGCTACGAGCAGTACTTC. With the portions outside the CDR3 filled from the reference TRBV13 and TRBJ2-7 genes, the complete variable region becomes AAGVIQSPRHLIKEKRETATLKCYPIPRHDTVYWYQQGPGQDPQFLISFYEKMQSDKGSIPDRFSAQQFSDYHSELNMSSLELGDSALYFCASRSSLRYEQYFGPGTRLTVT.